Below, 14 T cell receptor beta chains from the same sample are listed, as sequenced in a study of graft-versus-host responses after intestinal transplantation. TCRdb's table, derived via immunoSEQ multiplex PCR, lists solely in-frame clones and lacks some. The sample holds about 59,000 clones; about 94% are singletons and the top ten take around 0.4%. Their specific antigens are unknown. This material consisted of unstimulated CD4+ T cells sorted from spleen or lymph node cells, taken before transplant. These receptors all come from a human donor who was the organ donor for an intestinal transplant.

This rearrangement joins TRBV4-2 to TRBJ2-3; 7 bases fit TRBD1. This CDR3 spans 14 amino acids. Germline lookup yields CDR1 LGHNA and CDR2 YNFKEQ. Trimming removed 4 bases from V and 3 bases from J; junction bases left unmatched: 4. The chain's CDR3 is CASSPGTVTDTQYF. The CDR3 DNA follows: TGTGCCAGCAGCCCGGGGACAGTAACAGATACGCAGTATTTT.

Notes on this clone: The germline gene is not matched at one end of the junction; a read error may be the cause. V usage is TRBV14 and J usage is TRBJ1-3; D is perhaps TRBD1 (5 bases). This CDR3 is built from 17 residues. The germline V gene encodes CDR1 SGHDN and CDR2 FVKESK. CDR3 DNA: TGTGCCAGCAGCCAAGATAGGGGCATTTTCGCTGGAAACACCGTATATTTT. This translates into CASSQDRGIFAGNTVYF.

This rearrangement joins TRBV7-2 to TRBJ2-5; possibly TRBD1 for D (6 bases). The CDR3 is 15 residues long. Trimming shortened V by 5 bases and J by 1 base, and 14 bases separated the two germline ends. Per germline, CDR1 SGHTA and CDR2 FQGNSA. In nucleotides, the CDR3 is TGTGCCAGCAGCCTACGAGGGGGTTCCCAAGAGACCCAGTACTTC. Translation: CASSLRGGSQETQYF.

This clone was counted a single time. V gene TRBV29-1 combines with J gene TRBJ1-1; D is unclear. This CDR3 has 13 amino acids. CDR1 SQVTM and CDR2 ANQGSEA come from the germline V gene. The V end lost 5 bases, the J end lost 1 base, and 11 bases lay between the germline ends. CDR3 DNA sequence: TGCAGCGTTAAGGAGGCAGGGAACACTGAAGCTTTCTTT. It encodes CSVKEAGNTEAFF. The variable domain in full, completed from reference TRBV29-1 and TRBJ1-1, reads SAVISQKPSRDICQRGTSLTIQCQVDSQVTMMFWYRQQPGQSLTLIATANQGSEATYESGFVIDKFPISRPNLTFSTLTVSNMSPEDSSIYLCSVKEAGNTEAFFGQGTRLTVV.

The genes are TRBV25-1 and TRBJ2-2; D is ambiguous. The CDR3 extends over 14 amino acids. The germline CDR1 and CDR2 sequences are MGHDK and SYGVNS. With 0 bases removed from V and 5 bases from J, the gap between germline ends came to 7 bases. CDR3: CASSEYIGTGELFF. The DNA for the CDR3 is TGTGCCAGCAGTGAATATATAGGGACCGGGGAGCTGTTTTTT. Full variable domain (missing parts from reference TRBV25-1 and TRBJ2-2): EADIYQTPRYLVIGTGKKITLECSQTMGHDKMYWYQQDPGMELHLIHYSYGVNSTEKGDLSSESTVSRIRTEHFPLTLESARPSHTSQYLCASSEYIGTGELFFGEGSRLTVL.

This chain uses TRBV5-4 with TRBJ2-7; D is possibly TRBD2 (6 bases). CDR3 length equals 13 residues. Germline assignment: CDR1 SGHNT and CDR2 YYREEE (reference sequence). Trimming left V 5 bases short and J 4 bases short, with 13 bases between. The CDR3 region has the DNA TGTGCCAGCAGGGGGCGGGGAACTTACGAGCAGTACTTC. Protein: CASRGRGTYEQYF.

The gene calls are TRBV10-2 and TRBJ2-7, with TRBD2 matching 9 bases. The CDR3 consists of 16 residues. Germline CDR1 WSHSY, CDR2 SAAADI. V shed 3 bases and J 4 bases; nucleotides not matched to a gene: 10. The CDR3 sequence is CASSDVGGGAPYEQYF. For the CDR3, the DNA is TGCGCCAGCAGTGATGTTGGCGGGGGGGCCCCATACGAGCAGTACTTC.

V gene TRBV4-2 combines with J gene TRBJ2-7; 11 bases agree with TRBD2. Germline loops: CDR1 LGHNA, CDR2 YNFKEQ. CDR3 length: 16 amino acids. The V segment lost 4 bases and the J segment 0 bases; nucleotides outside the gene matches: 5. The CDR3 protein is CASSPRTSGLSYEQYF. The CDR3 DNA reads as TGTGCCAGCAGCCCCCGGACTAGCGGGCTCTCCTACGAGCAGTACTTC.

The chain employs TRBV5-6 and TRBJ1-2; D remains unclear. This CDR3 has 14 residues. From germline, CDR1 is SGHDT and CDR2 YYEEEE. V lost 7 bases and J 2 bases, leaving 15 bases between the germline ends. For the CDR3, the DNA is TGTGCCAGCGAGCTTGGGTCCGGAAACTATGGCTACACCTTC. Amino acid sequence: CASELGSGNYGYTF.

The chain joins TRBV7-9 to TRBJ1-6; TRBD1 agrees at 7 bases. The CDR3 loop spans 15 amino acids. Losses at the gene ends were 3 bases for V and 7 bases for J; bases not matched to a gene: 6. Germline-derived CDR1 and CDR2 are SEHNR and FQNEAQ (reference sequence). DNA of the CDR3: TGTGCCAGCAGCTTTATAACAGGGGAAAATTCACCCCTCCACTTT. Translating it yields CASSFITGENSPLHF.

This clone was picked up one time. This chain connects TRBV11-2 to TRBJ2-7; 9 bases are shared with TRBD1. J lost 3 bases, V lost 4 bases, and 13 bases had no gene match. Looked up from germline, CDR1 is SGHAT and CDR2 is FQNNGV. This CDR3 is built from 17 residues. CDR3: CASSSDYTGGDLYEQYF. The CDR3 DNA sequence: TGTGCCAGCAGCTCGGACTATACAGGGGGCGACCTCTACGAGCAGTACTTC.

The chain is built from TRBV7-9 and TRBJ2-5, with 8 bases matching TRBD2. Trimming at V came to 1 base and at J to 1 base, leaving 2 bases not matched to a gene. Germline CDR1 reads SEHNR; CDR2 reads FQNEAQ (reference sequence). CDR3 length: 15 amino acids. This CDR3 reads CASSLGRGAQETQYF. DNA for the CDR3: TGTGCCAGCAGCTTAGGGCGGGGGGCCCAAGAGACCCAGTACTTC.

The chain is built from TRBV7-2 and TRBJ2-7, with 9 positions matching TRBD2. CDR1 SGHTA and CDR2 FQGNSA come from the germline V gene. J gave up 4 bases and V 1 base, and 5 bases lay outside the gene matches. The CDR3 runs 15 residues. The CDR3 loop is CASSLGRGGPYEQYF. The CDR3 DNA follows: TGTGCCAGCAGCTTAGGGCGGGGGGGGCCGTACGAGCAGTACTTC.

The chain recombines TRBV7-9 with TRBJ2-1; D gene uncertain. This CDR3 has 14 amino acids. Germline CDR1 and CDR2: SEHNR and FQNEAQ (reference sequence). Trimming removed 0 bases at V and 5 bases at J, with 8 bases between. Here the CDR3 DNA reads TGTGCCAGCAGCTTAGCGGCTCAGCACAATGAGCAGTTCTTC. It translates to CASSLAAQHNEQFF.